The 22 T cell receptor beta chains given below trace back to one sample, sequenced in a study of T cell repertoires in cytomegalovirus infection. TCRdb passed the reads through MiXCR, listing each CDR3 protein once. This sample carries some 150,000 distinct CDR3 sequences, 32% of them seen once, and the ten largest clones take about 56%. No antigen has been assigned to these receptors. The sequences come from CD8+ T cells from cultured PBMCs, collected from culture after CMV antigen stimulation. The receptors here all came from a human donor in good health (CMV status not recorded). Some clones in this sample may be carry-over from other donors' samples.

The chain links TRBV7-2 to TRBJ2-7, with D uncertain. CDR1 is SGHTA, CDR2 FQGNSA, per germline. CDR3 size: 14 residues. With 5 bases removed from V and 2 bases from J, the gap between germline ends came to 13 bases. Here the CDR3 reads CASSTPSGPYEQYF. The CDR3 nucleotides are TGTGCCAGCAGCACCCCTAGTGGGCCCTACGAGCAGTACTTC. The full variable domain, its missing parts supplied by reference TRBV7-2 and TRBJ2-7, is GAGVSQSPSNKVTEKGKDVELRCDPISGHTALYWYRQSLGQGLEFLIYFQGNSAPDKSGLPSDRFSAERTGGSVSTLTIQRTQQEDSAVYLCASSTPSGPYEQYFGPGTRLTVT.

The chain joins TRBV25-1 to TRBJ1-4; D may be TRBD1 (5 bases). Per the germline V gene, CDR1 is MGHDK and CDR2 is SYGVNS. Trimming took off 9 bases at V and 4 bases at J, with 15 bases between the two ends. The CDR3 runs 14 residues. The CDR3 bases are TGTGCCAGGGACCAGGGCCGGGGTAATGAAAAACTGTTTTTT. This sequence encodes CARDQGRGNEKLFF.

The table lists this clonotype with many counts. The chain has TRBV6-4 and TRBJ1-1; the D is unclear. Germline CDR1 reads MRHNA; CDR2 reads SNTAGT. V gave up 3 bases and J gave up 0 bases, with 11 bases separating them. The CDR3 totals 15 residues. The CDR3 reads CASSEEDNMNTEAFF. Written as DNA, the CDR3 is TGTGCCAGCAGTGAGGAGGATAACATGAACACTGAAGCTTTCTTT.

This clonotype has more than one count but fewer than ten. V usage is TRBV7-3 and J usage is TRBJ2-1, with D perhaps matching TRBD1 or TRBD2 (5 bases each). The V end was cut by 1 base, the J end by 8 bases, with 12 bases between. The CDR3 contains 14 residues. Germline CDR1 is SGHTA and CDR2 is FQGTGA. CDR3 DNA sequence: TGTGCCAGCAGCTTAAATCCCCTGGGGGATGAGCAGTTCTTC. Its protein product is CASSLNPLGDEQFF. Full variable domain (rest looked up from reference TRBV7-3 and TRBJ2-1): GAGVSQTPSNKVTEKGKYVELRCDPISGHTALYWYRQSLGQGPEFLIYFQGTGAADDSGLPNDRFFAVRPEGSVSTLKIQRTERGDSAVYLCASSLNPLGDEQFFGPGTRLTVL.

The CDR3 DNA follows: TGCAGCGTTGATGGGGTTAGCTATGGCTACACCTTC. Protein: CSVDGVSYGYTF. This chain links TRBV29-1 with TRBJ1-2; no clear D gene. V shed 3 bases and J shed 4 bases, with 9 bases lying between them. Germline V gene lookup returns CDR1 SQVTM and CDR2 ANQGSEA. The CDR3 covers 12 residues.

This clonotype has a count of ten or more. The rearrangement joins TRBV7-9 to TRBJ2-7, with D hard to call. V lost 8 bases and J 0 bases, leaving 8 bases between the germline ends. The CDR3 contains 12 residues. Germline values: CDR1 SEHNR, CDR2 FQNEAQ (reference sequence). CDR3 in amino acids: CASSPLSYEQYF. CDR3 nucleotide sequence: TGTGCCAGCTCACCGCTCTCCTACGAGCAGTACTTC. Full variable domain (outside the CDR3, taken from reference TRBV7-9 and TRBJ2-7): DTGVSQNPRHKITKRGQNVTFRCDPISEHNRLYWYRQTLGQGPEFLTYFQNEAQLEKSRLLSDRFSAERPKGSFSTLEIQRTEQGDSAMYLCASSPLSYEQYFGPGTRLTVT.

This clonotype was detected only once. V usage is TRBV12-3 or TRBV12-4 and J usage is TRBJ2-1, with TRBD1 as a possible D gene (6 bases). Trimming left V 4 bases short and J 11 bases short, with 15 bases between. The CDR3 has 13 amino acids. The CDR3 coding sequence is TGTGCCAGCAGTTACACACAGGGCTATAAGCAGTTCTTC. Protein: CASSYTQGYKQFF.

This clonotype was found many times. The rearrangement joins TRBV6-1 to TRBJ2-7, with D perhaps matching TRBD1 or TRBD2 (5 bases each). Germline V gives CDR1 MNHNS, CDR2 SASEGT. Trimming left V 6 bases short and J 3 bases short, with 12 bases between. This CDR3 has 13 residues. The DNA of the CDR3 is TGTGCCAGCAGGATCGGGACCGACTACGAGCAGTACTTC. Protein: CASRIGTDYEQYF.

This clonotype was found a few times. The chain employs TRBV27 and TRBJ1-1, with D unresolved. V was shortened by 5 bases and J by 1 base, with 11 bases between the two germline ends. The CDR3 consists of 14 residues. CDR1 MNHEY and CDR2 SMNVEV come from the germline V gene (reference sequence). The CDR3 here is CASSLLRTNTEAFF. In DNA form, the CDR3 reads TGTGCCAGCAGTCTGTTACGGACGAACACTGAAGCTTTCTTT.

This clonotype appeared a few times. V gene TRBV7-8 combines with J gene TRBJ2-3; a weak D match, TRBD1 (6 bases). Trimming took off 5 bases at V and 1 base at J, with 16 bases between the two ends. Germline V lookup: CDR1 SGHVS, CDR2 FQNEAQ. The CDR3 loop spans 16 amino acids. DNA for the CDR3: TGTGCCAGCAGCCTCCTCAGGGGTTCGGGCACAGATACGCAGTATTTT. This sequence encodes CASSLLRGSGTDTQYF. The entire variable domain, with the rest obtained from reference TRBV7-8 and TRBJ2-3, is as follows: GAGVSQSPRYKVAKRGQDVALRCDPISGHVSLFWYQQALGQGPEFLTYFQNEAQLDKSGLPSDRFFAERPEGSVSTLKIQRTQQEDSAVYLCASSLLRGSGTDTQYFGPGTRLTVL.

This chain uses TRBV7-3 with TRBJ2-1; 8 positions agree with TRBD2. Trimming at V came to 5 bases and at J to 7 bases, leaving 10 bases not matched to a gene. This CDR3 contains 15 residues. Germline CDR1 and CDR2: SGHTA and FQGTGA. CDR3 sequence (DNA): TGTGCCAGCAGCCCCCAGAGCGGGGGAGCAAATGAGCAGTTCTTC. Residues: CASSPQSGGANEQFF.

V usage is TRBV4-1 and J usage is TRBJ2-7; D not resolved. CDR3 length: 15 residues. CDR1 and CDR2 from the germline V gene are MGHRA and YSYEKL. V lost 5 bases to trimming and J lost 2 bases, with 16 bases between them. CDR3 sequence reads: CASSETLVSAYEQYF. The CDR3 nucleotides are TGCGCCAGCAGCGAGACACTGGTCTCGGCCTACGAGCAGTACTTC.

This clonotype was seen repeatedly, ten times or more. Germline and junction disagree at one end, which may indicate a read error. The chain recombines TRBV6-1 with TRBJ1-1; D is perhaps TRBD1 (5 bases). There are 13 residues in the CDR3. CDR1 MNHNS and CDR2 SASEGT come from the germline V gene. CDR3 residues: CASSFPGNAEAFF. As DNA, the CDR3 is TGTGCCAGCAGTTTTCCAGGGAACGCTGAAGCTTTCTTT.

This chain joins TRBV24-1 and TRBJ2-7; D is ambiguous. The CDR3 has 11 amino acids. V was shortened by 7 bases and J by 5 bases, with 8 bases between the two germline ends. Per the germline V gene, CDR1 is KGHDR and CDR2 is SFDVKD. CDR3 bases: TGTGCCACCAGAATCCGGGACGAGCAGTACTTC. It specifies CATRIRDEQYF.

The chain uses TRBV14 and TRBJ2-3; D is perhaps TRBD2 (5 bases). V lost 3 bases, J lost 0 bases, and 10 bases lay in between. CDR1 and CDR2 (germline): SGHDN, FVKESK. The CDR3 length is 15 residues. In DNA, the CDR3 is TGTGCCAGCAGCCATTCAGCGGCGAGCACAGATACGCAGTATTTT. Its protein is CASSHSAASTDTQYF.

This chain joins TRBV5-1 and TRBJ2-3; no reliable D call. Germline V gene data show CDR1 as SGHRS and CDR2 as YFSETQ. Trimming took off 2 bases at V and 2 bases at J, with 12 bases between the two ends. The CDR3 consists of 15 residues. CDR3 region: CASSLTDPNTDTQYF. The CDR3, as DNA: TGCGCCAGCAGCTTAACCGACCCGAACACAGATACGCAGTATTTT.

The CDR3, as DNA: TGTGCCAGCAGTATCCGGGGTCTCTATGGCTACACCTTC. Translation: CASSIRGLYGYTF. The J gene is TRBJ1-2, the V gene TRBV12-3 or TRBV12-4; D is undetermined. V shed 5 bases and J shed 4 bases, with 11 bases lying between them. This CDR3 is built from 13 residues.

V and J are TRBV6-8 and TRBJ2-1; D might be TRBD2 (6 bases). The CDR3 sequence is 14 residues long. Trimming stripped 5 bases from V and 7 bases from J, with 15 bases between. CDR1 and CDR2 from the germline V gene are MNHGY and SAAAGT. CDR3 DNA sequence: TGTGCCAGCAGTCAAACCGGGACTTCAAATGAGCAGTTCTTC. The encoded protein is CASSQTGTSNEQFF.

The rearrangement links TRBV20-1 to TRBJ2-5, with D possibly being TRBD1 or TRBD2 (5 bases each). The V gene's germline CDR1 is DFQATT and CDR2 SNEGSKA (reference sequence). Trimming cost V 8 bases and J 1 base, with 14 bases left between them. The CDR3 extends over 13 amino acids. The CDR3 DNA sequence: TGCAGTTTAGGTGAGGGGACCCAAGAGACCCAGTACTTC. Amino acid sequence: CSLGEGTQETQYF.

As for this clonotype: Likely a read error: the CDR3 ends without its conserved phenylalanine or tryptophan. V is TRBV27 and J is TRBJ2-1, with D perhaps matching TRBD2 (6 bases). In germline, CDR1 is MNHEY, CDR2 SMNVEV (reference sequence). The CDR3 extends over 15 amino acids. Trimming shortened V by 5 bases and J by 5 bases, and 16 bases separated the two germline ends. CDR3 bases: TGTGCCAGCAGTCTGAGCGGGTCCCTCAACAATGAGCAGTTCATC. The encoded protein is CASSLSGSLNNEQFI.

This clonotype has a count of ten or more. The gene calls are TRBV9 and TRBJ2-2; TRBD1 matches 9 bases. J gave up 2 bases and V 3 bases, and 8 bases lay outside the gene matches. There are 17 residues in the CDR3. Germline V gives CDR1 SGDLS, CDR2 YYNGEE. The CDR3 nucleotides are TGTGCCAGCAGCGCCCATACAGGGGGCTCCAACACCGGGGAGCTGTTTTTT. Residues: CASSAHTGGSNTGELFF.

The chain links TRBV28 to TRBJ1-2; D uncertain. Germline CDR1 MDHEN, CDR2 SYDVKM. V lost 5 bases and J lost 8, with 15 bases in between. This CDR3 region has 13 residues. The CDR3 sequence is CASSGIPGWGYTF. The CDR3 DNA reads TGTGCCAGCAGTGGAATCCCCGGTTGGGGCTACACCTTC.